This TCR beta chain was profiled in a study of T cell responses to AZD1222 COVID-19 vaccine. Second-dose timings of about 4 or about 12 weeks were pooled. The CDR3 is 13 amino acids. Germline loops: CDR1 LGHNT, CDR2 FRNRAP. Trimming shortened V by 5 bases and J by 5 bases, and 12 bases separated the two germline ends. Only in-frame clones appear in the TCRdb table, and some are missing; sequencing was by immunoSEQ multiplex PCR. This table has approximately 93,000 clones, around 91% appearing once. The sample in question was peripheral blood, obtained 28 days after the second AZD1222 dose. The receptor was derived from an adult who received the AZD1222 COVID-19 vaccine. V is TRBV12-5 and J is TRBJ1-1, with D tentatively TRBD1 (5 bases). The CDR3 DNA reads TGTGCTAGTGGTGACTCAGGGAGGACTGAAGCTTTCTTT. Protein sequence: CASGDSGRTEAFF.